This T cell receptor (beta chain) was obtained from a study of shared clonotypes between healthy human individuals. Study outcomes and limitations: Compared with memory subsets, naive subsets generally had larger estimated richness.

This clone has just a few counts. The antigen remains undetermined. In replicate PCRs of sorted subsets, approximately 190 ng DNA, roughly 27,000 T cell genomes, was used. The table came from immunoSEQ multiplex PCR; TCRdb's copy has only in-frame clones and leaves some out. There are roughly 2.6 million clones in the sample; roughly nine tenths occur only once, and roughly 0.13% lies in the top ten. Trimming cost V 5 bases and J 7 bases, with 12 bases left between them. The CDR3 sequence is 13 residues long. Germline V CDR1 and CDR2: MNHEY, SMNVEV (reference sequence). Participating donors were healthy, HIV-negative adults free of recent acute infections or vaccinations. From CD4+ cells came CD45RA+ naive and CD45RA-negative memory subsets.

This receptor was identified in a man in his late teens or twenties in good health. The sequenced sample consisted of naive CD4+ T cells sorted from blood. Sample subset: CD45RA+ positively selected. This chain connects TRBV27 to TRBJ1-5, with D unresolved. The CDR3 reads CASSPLQEQPQHF. CDR3 DNA sequence: TGTGCCAGCAGTCCACTCCAGGAGCAGCCCCAGCATTTT.